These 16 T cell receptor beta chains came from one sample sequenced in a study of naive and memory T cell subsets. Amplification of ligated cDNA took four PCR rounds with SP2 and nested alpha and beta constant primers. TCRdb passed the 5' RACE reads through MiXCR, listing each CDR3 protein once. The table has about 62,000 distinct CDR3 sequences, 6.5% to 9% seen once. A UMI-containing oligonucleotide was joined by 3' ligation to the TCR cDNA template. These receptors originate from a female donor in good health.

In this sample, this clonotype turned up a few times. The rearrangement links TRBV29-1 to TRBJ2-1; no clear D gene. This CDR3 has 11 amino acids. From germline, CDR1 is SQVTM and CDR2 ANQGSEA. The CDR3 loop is CKINAYNEQFF. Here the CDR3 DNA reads TGCAAGATAAATGCCTACAATGAGCAGTTCTTC.

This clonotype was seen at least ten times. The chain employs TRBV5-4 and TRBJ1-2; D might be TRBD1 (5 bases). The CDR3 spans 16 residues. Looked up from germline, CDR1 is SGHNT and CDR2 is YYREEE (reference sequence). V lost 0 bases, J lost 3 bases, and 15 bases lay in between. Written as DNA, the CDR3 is TGTGCCAGCAGCTTGGCCGTCCAGGGAGCGGACTATGGCTACACCTTC. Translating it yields CASSLAVQGADYGYTF. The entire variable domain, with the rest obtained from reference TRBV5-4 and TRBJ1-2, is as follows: ETGVTQSPTHLIKTRGQQVTLRCSSQSGHNTVSWYQQALGQGPQFIFQYYREEENGRGNFPPRFSGLQFPNYSSELNVNALELDDSALYLCASSLAVQGADYGYTFGSGTRLTVV.

The CDR3 protein is CASSQDWYEQYF. The DNA of the CDR3 is TGTGCCAGCAGCCAAGACTGGTACGAGCAGTACTTC. The chain couples TRBV14 to TRBJ2-7; D gene unclear. CDR1 SGHDN and CDR2 FVKESK come from the germline V gene. V dropped 0 bases and J dropped 4 bases, with 4 bases sitting between them. The CDR3 totals 12 residues.

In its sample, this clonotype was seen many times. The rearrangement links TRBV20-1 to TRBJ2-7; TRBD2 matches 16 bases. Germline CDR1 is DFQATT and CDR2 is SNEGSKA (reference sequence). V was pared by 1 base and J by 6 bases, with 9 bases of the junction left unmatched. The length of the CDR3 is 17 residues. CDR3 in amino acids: CSARGLKGLAGGTEQYF. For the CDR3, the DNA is TGCAGTGCTAGAGGACTCAAGGGACTAGCGGGAGGGACCGAGCAGTACTTC.

The CDR3 region is CSALNTGGNQPQHF. The CDR3 DNA is TGCAGTGCTCTGAATACGGGAGGCAATCAGCCCCAGCATTTT. This rearrangement joins TRBV20-1 to TRBJ1-5, with D uncertain. This CDR3 has 14 residues. Germline V gene sequence: CDR1 DFQATT, CDR2 SNEGSKA (reference sequence). The V gene lost 5 bases and the J gene lost 2 bases, with 13 bases spanning the gap.

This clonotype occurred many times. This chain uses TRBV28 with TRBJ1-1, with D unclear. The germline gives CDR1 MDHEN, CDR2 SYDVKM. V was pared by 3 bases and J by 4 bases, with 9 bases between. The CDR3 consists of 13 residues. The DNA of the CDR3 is TGTGCCAGCAGTTTTCGGGTTTCCACTGAAGCTTTCTTT. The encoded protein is CASSFRVSTEAFF.

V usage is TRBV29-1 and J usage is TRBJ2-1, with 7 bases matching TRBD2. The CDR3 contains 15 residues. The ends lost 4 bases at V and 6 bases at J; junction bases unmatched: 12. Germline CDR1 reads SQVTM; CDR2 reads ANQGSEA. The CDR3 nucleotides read TGCAGCGTTGGGAGGGCTAGCGGAAAGGGCAATGAGCAGTTCTTC. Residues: CSVGRASGKGNEQFF.

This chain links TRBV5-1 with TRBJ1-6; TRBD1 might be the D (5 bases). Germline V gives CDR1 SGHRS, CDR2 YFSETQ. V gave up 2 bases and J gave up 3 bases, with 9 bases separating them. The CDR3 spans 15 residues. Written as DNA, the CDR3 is TGCGCCAGCAGCTTAGGGGACGGCTATAATTCACCCCTCCACTTT. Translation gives CASSLGDGYNSPLHF.

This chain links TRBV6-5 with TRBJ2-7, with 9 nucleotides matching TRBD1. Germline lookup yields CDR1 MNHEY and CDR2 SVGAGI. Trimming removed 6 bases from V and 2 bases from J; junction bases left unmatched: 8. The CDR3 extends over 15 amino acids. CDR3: CASRTSGQGTYEQYF. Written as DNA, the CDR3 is TGTGCCAGCAGGACGTCCGGACAGGGGACCTACGAGCAGTACTTC.

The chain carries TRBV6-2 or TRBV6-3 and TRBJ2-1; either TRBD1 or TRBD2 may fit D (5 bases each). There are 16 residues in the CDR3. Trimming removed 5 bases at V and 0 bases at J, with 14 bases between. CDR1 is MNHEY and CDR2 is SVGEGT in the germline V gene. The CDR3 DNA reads TGTGCCAGCAGTGGGGCCCTAGCCTACTCCTACAATGAGCAGTTCTTC. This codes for CASSGALAYSYNEQFF.

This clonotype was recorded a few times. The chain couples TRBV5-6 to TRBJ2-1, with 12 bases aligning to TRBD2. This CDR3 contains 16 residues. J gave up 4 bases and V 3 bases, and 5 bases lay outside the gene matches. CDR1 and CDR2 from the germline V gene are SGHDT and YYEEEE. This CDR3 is CASSSGTSGPYNEQFF. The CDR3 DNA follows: TGTGCCAGCAGCTCCGGGACTAGCGGGCCTTACAATGAGCAGTTCTTC.

Here the CDR3 DNA reads TGTGCTAGTGGTTTCCCACCGAACACTGAAGCTTTCTTT. Translated: CASGFPPNTEAFF. This chain links TRBV12-5 with TRBJ1-1; D call uncertain. CDR3 length: 13 residues. Trimming removed 3 bases at V and 1 base at J, with 6 bases between. Germline CDR1 is LGHNT and CDR2 is FRNRAP.

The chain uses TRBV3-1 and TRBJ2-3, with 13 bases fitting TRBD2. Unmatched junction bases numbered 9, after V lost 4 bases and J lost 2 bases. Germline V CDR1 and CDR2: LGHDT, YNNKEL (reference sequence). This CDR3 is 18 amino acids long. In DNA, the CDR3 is TGTGCCAGCAGCCCTACTAGCGGGAGGGGACAAAACACAGATACGCAGTATTTT. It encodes CASSPTSGRGQNTDTQYF.

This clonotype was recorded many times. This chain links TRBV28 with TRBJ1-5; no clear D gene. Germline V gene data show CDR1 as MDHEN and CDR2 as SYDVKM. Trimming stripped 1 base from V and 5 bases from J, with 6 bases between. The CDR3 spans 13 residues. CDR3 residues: CASSLFTHQPQHF. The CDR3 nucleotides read TGTGCCAGCAGTTTATTTACGCATCAGCCCCAGCATTTT.

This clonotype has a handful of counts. Here the CDR3 reads CASSPGLGAAQYF. The CDR3 nucleotides are TGTGCCAGCAGTCCGGGACTAGGGGCTGCGCAGTATTTT. V and J are TRBV6-6 and TRBJ2-3; 8 bases agree with TRBD2. CDR1 is MNHNY, CDR2 SVGAGI, per germline (reference sequence). The CDR3 contains 13 residues. V trimming: 5 bases; J trimming: 10 bases; junction bases outside the gene matches: 8.

The CDR3 nucleotides read TGCAGCGTTGAAATAGGCCAGAACACTGAAGCTTTCTTT. Translated, it gives CSVEIGQNTEAFF. This chain links TRBV29-1 with TRBJ1-1, with D uncertain. V was trimmed by 2 bases and J by 1 base, leaving 8 bases between them. Germline V gives CDR1 SQVTM, CDR2 ANQGSEA. The CDR3 totals 13 residues.